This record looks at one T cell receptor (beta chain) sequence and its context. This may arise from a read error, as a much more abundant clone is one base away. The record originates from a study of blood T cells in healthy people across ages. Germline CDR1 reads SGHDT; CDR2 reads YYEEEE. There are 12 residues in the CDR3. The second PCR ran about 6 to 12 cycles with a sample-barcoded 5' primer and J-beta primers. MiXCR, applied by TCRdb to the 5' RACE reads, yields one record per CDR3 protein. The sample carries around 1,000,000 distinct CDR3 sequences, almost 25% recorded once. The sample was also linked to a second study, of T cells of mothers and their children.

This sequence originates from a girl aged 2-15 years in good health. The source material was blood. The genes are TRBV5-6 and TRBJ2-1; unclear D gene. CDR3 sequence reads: CASSDTYNAQFF. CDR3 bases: TGTGCCAGCAGCGACACTTACAATGCGCAGTTCTTC.